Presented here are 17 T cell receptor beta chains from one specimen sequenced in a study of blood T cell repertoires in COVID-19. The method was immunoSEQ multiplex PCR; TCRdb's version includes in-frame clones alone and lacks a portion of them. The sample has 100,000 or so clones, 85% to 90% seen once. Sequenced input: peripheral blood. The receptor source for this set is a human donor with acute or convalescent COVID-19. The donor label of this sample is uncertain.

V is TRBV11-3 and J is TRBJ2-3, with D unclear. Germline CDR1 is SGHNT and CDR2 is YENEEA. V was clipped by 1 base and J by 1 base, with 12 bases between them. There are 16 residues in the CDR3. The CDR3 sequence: CASSLGGGLGTDTQYF. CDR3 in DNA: TGTGCCAGCAGCTTAGGCGGTGGCCTAGGCACAGATACGCAGTATTTT.

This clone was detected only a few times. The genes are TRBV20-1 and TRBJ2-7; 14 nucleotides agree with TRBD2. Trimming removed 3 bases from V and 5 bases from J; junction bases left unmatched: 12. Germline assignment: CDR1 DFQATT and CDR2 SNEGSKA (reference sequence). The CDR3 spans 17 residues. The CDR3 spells CSASRGTSGGTPNEQYF. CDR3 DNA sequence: TGCAGTGCTAGTCGGGGGACTAGCGGGGGCACTCCCAACGAGCAGTACTTC.

CDR3 coding DNA: TGTGCCACCAGTGATGGAAGCGGAGGGGGGGAAGAGACCCAGTACTTC. Translated: CATSDGSGGGEETQYF. The gene calls are TRBV24-1 and TRBJ2-5; possible D gene TRBD2, 7 bases. Germline values: CDR1 KGHDR, CDR2 SFDVKD. The V and J ends lost 3 bases and 3 bases respectively, with 16 bases between them. The CDR3 extends over 16 amino acids.

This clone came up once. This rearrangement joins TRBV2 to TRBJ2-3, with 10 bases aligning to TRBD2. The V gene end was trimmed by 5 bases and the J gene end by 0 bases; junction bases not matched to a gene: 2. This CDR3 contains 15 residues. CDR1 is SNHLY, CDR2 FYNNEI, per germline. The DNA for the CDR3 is TGTGCCAGCAGTCAGCGGGAGGGTAGCACAGATACGCAGTATTTT. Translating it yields CASSQREGSTDTQYF.

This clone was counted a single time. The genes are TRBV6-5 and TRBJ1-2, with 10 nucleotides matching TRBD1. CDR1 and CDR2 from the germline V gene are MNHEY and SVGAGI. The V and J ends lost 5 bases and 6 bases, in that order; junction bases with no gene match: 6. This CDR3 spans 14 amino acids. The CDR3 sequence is CASSPRTGGNGYTF. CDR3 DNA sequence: TGTGCCAGCAGTCCCCGGACAGGGGGAAATGGCTACACCTTC.

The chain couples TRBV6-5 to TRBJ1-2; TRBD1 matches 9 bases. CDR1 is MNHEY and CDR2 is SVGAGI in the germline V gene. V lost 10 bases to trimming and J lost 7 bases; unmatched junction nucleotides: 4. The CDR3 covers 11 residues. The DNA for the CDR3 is TGTGCCACCGCGACAGGGGGTGGCTACACCTTC. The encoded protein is CATATGGGYTF.

The CDR3 region is CASSRDIGGTGELFF. In nucleotides, the CDR3 is TGTGCCAGCAGCCGGGACATCGGGGGCACCGGGGAGCTGTTTTTT. V is TRBV7-8 and J is TRBJ2-2; D is perhaps TRBD1 or TRBD2 (6 bases each). There are 15 residues in the CDR3. The V gene lost 5 bases and the J gene lost 4 bases, with 14 bases spanning the gap. The germline V gene has CDR1 SGHVS and CDR2 FQNEAQ.

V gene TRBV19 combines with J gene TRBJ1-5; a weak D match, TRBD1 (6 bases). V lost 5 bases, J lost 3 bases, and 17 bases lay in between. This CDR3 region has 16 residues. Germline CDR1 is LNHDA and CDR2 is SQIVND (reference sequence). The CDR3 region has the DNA TGTGCCAGTAGTTTTCTTATCAGGGGACCCAATCAGCCCCAGCATTTT. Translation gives CASSFLIRGPNQPQHF.

The CDR3 bases are TGTGCCAGCAAAGAGGCAGGGGGCATCTATGGCTACACCTTC. Translating it yields CASKEAGGIYGYTF. The chain is built from TRBV2 and TRBJ1-2, with 8 bases that match TRBD1. The trim removed 7 bases at V and 4 bases at J, leaving 8 bases unmatched. Germline loops: CDR1 SNHLY, CDR2 FYNNEI. CDR3 length: 14 amino acids.

CDR3 residues: CASSYSGLAATYEQYF. CDR3 bases: TGTGCCAGCAGTTACTCGGGACTAGCGGCTACCTACGAGCAGTACTTC. V and J are TRBV6-5 and TRBJ2-7; 11 bases line up with TRBD2. Trimming at V came to 0 bases and at J to 2 bases, leaving 3 bases not matched to a gene. The CDR3 extends over 16 amino acids. In germline, CDR1 is MNHEY, CDR2 SVGAGI.

CDR3 nucleotide sequence: TGTGCCAGCAGTTACGCCGGGGACAGGGCAGGAGGCTACACCTTC. The encoded protein is CASSYAGDRAGGYTF. The chain links TRBV6-2 or TRBV6-3 to TRBJ1-2; 9 nucleotides match TRBD1. Germline trimming cut 2 bases from V and 8 bases from J; bases unmatched to any gene: 9. Germline V CDR1 and CDR2: MNHEY, SVGEGT. CDR3 length: 15 amino acids.

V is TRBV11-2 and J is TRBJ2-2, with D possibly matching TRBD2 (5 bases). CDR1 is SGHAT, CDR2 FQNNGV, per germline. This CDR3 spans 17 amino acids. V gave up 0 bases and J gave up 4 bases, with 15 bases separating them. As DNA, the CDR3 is TGTGCCAGCAGCTTAGATCCTCTAGCAGCGAGCACCGGGGAGCTGTTTTTT. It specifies CASSLDPLAASTGELFF.

Written as DNA, the CDR3 is TGTGCCAGCAGTTTCCCCCTAACGATGAAGAAACAGGTTAACTATGGCTACACCTTC. This gives the protein CASSFPLTMKKQVNYGYTF. The chain combines TRBV28 with TRBJ1-2; TRBD1 is a possible D gene (5 bases). The CDR3 has 19 amino acids. The V end lost 3 bases, the J end lost 1 base, and 24 bases lay between the germline ends. Looked up from germline, CDR1 is MDHEN and CDR2 is SYDVKM.

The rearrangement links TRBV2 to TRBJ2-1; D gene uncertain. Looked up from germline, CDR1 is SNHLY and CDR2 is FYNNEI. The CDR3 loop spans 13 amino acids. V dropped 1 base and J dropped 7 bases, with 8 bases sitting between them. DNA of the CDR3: TGTGCCAGCAGTGAAGATCTAAGAAATGAGCAGTTCTTC. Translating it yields CASSEDLRNEQFF.

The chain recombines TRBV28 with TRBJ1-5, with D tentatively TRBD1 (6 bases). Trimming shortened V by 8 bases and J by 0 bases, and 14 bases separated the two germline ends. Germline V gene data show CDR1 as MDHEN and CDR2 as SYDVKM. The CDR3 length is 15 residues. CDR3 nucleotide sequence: TGTGCCAGCGAGATAGGGGGAATTAGCAATCAGCCCCAGCATTTT. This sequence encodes CASEIGGISNQPQHF.

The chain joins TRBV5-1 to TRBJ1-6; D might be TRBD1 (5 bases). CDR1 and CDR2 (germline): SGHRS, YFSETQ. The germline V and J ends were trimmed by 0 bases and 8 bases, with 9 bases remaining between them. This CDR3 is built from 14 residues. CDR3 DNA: TGCGCCAGCAGCTTGGCTTCCAGGGATTCACCCCTCCACTTT. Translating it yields CASSLASRDSPLHF.

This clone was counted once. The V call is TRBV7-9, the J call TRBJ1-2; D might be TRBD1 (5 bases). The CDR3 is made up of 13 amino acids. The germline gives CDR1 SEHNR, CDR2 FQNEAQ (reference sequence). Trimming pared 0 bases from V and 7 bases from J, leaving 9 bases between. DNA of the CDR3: TGTGCCAGCAGCTTAGCCAGGGTATCTGGCTACACCTTC. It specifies CASSLARVSGYTF.